The next 25 T cell receptor beta chains were all read from a single sample in a study of technical replicates of blood from a handful of donors. Sequenced by immunoSEQ multiplex PCR; TCRdb stores in-frame clones only, minus some. Of some 60,000 clones in the sample, about 95% were seen once. The sample comprised PBMCs. These receptors originate from a human donor in good health. Some clones in this sample may be carry-over from other donors' samples.

The rearrangement uses TRBV5-5 and TRBJ2-3; tentatively, D is TRBD1 (6 bases). The CDR3 length is 15 residues. V dropped 1 base and J dropped 0 bases, with 9 bases sitting between them. The germline V gene has CDR1 SGHKS and CDR2 YYEKEE (reference sequence). The CDR3 DNA sequence: TGTGCCAGCAGCTTGACAGGGCCTAGCACAGATACGCAGTATTTT. Translated, it gives CASSLTGPSTDTQYF.

The chain joins TRBV5-1 to TRBJ2-1; 10 bases map to TRBD2. This CDR3 is built from 14 residues. Trimming removed 2 bases from V and 6 bases from J; junction bases left unmatched: 2. CDR1 is SGHRS, CDR2 YFSETQ, per germline. CDR3 residues: CASSLGTSANEQFF. As DNA, the CDR3 is TGCGCCAGCAGCTTAGGGACTAGCGCCAATGAGCAGTTCTTC.

The rearrangement joins TRBV9 to TRBJ2-5; 10 nucleotides agree with TRBD2. CDR3 length: 18 residues. Germline CDR1 SGDLS, CDR2 YYNGEE. The trim removed 0 bases at V and 5 bases at J, leaving 13 bases unmatched. CDR3 region: CASSVGSASGGRRETQYF. The DNA of the CDR3 is TGTGCCAGCAGCGTAGGGTCGGCTAGCGGGGGCCGGAGGGAGACCCAGTACTTC.

J is TRBJ2-7 and V is TRBV9, with TRBD1 identical over 7 bases. Germline trimming cut 3 bases from V and 7 bases from J; bases unmatched to any gene: 7. The CDR3 is 13 residues long. CDR1 is SGDLS, CDR2 YYNGEE, per germline. The CDR3 loop reads CASSATGQQEQYF. The CDR3 DNA is TGTGCCAGCAGCGCGACAGGGCAGCAGGAGCAGTACTTC.

The chain employs TRBV4-3 and TRBJ2-3; the D gene is possibly TRBD2 (5 bases). From germline, CDR1 is LGHNA and CDR2 YSLEER. The V gene lost 0 bases and the J gene lost 5 bases, with 12 bases spanning the gap. The CDR3 length is 15 residues. The CDR3 reads CASSQDSRGGDTQYF. The CDR3 DNA is TGCGCCAGCAGCCAAGATTCCCGGGGTGGAGATACGCAGTATTTT.

This clone was detected only a few times. The gene calls are TRBV6-4 and TRBJ2-7; 15 bases agree with TRBD2. The CDR3 has 16 residues. The V and J ends lost 5 bases and 5 bases, in that order; junction bases with no gene match: 7. CDR1 is MRHNA and CDR2 is SNTAGT in the germline V gene. The CDR3 nucleotides are TGTGCCAGCAGTAGGACTAGCGGGGGGGCTGGAGACGAGCAGTACTTC. Protein: CASSRTSGGAGDEQYF.

V gene TRBV7-2 combines with J gene TRBJ1-5; 9 nucleotides align to TRBD1. V lost 4 bases to trimming and J lost 3 bases; unmatched junction nucleotides: 7. This CDR3 is 16 amino acids long. Germline CDR1 SGHTA, CDR2 FQGNSA. The chain's CDR3 is CASSSRDRVFNQPQHF. The CDR3 bases are TGTGCCAGCAGCTCCCGGGACAGGGTATTCAATCAGCCCCAGCATTTT.

The CDR3 nucleotides are TGTGCCAGTACCTCCATGGGCAGGGCGAATCAGCCCCAGCATTTT. Translating gives CASTSMGRANQPQHF. The chain couples TRBV19 to TRBJ1-5; tentative D call: TRBD1 (5 bases). Trimming stripped 7 bases from V and 4 bases from J, with 17 bases between. The CDR3 totals 15 residues. Per the germline V gene, CDR1 is LNHDA and CDR2 is SQIVND (reference sequence).

This clone was observed a few times. The chain combines TRBV11-1 with TRBJ1-2; weak D call: TRBD1 (5 bases). Germline assignment: CDR1 SGHAT and CDR2 FQDESV (reference sequence). This CDR3 is 18 amino acids long. Trimming removed 1 base at V and 3 bases at J, with 21 bases between. CDR3 in DNA: TGTGCCAGCAGCTTAGGTTTGGGGCGTCCGTCCCCTGACTATGGCTACACCTTC. Translated, it gives CASSLGLGRPSPDYGYTF.

The chain is built from TRBV30 and TRBJ1-6; no clear D gene. Germline loops: CDR1 GTSNPN, CDR2 SVGIG (reference sequence). V lost 6 bases, J lost 6 bases, and 18 bases lay in between. CDR3 length: 15 amino acids. CDR3 loop: CACITPGIPNSPLHF. As DNA, the CDR3 is TGTGCCTGTATTACACCCGGGATCCCTAATTCACCCCTCCACTTT.

The chain employs TRBV30 and TRBJ2-7; D is undetermined. Deletions cut 4 bases from V and 2 bases from J, with 9 bases between. The CDR3 covers 12 residues. Per the germline V gene, CDR1 is GTSNPN and CDR2 is SVGIG (reference sequence). Here the CDR3 reads CAWKQKAYEQYF. CDR3 sequence (DNA): TGTGCCTGGAAACAGAAAGCCTACGAGCAGTACTTC.

V is TRBV6-5 and J is TRBJ2-7; 11 nucleotides line up with TRBD1. Per the germline V gene, CDR1 is MNHEY and CDR2 is SVGAGI. CDR3 length equals 15 residues. V dropped 2 bases and J dropped 3; count of bases not matched to a gene: 3. The CDR3 sequence is CASSYTGTGGYEQYF. The CDR3 DNA is TGTGCCAGCAGTTACACCGGGACAGGGGGCTACGAGCAGTACTTC.

The genes are TRBV14 and TRBJ1-3; TRBD1 might be the D (5 bases). The length of the CDR3 is 14 residues. Trimming pared 2 bases from V and 7 bases from J, leaving 12 bases between. Looked up from germline, CDR1 is SGHDN and CDR2 is FVKESK. The CDR3 reads CASSQYQGTNTIYF. The DNA of the CDR3 is TGTGCCAGCAGCCAATACCAGGGTACGAACACCATATATTTT. Full variable domain (outside the CDR3, taken from reference TRBV14 and TRBJ1-3): EAGVTQFPSHSVIEKGQTVTLRCDPISGHDNLYWYRRVMGKEIKFLLHFVKESKQDESGMPNNRFLAERTGGTYSTLKVQPAELEDSGVYFCASSQYQGTNTIYFGEGSWLTVV.

The CDR3 nucleotides read TGTGCCAGTAGTAATCCGGGAGAAAGCTACGAGCAGTACTTC. Translation gives CASSNPGESYEQYF. The V call is TRBV19, the J call TRBJ2-7, with D possibly matching TRBD2 (6 bases). Trimming removed 4 bases from V and 3 bases from J, with 13 bases in between. The CDR3 covers 14 residues. The germline CDR1 and CDR2 sequences are LNHDA and SQIVND (reference sequence).

This clone has just one count. V gene TRBV7-8 combines with J gene TRBJ2-7, with TRBD2 as a possible D gene (5 bases). The germline gives CDR1 SGHVS, CDR2 FQNEAQ. This CDR3 is 15 amino acids long. Between the trimmed V and J ends, which lost 7 bases and 4 bases, there was a span of 20 bases. The CDR3 is CASTLRRERQYEQYF. The CDR3 DNA is TGTGCCAGCACCCTCCGGCGAGAGCGGCAATACGAGCAGTACTTC.

The chain carries TRBV6-5 and TRBJ1-5; no clear D gene. The CDR3 extends over 14 amino acids. From germline, CDR1 is MNHEY and CDR2 SVGAGI. V lost 5 bases to trimming and J lost 0 bases, with 8 bases between them. The CDR3: CASSTENSNQPQHF. The CDR3 coding sequence is TGTGCCAGCAGTACAGAGAATAGCAATCAGCCCCAGCATTTT.

This clone was seen a handful of times. The chain couples TRBV4-1 to TRBJ2-7; D is unresolved. Trimming left V 1 base short and J 0 bases short, with 10 bases between. The CDR3 is 15 residues long. Germline CDR1 MGHRA, CDR2 YSYEKL. CDR3 residues: CASSQAAASSYEQYF. The CDR3 DNA is TGCGCCAGCAGCCAAGCGGCGGCGTCCTCCTACGAGCAGTACTTC.

The chain joins TRBV4-2 to TRBJ2-7, with D unclear. The germline V gene encodes CDR1 LGHNA and CDR2 YNFKEQ. The CDR3 is 11 residues long. V shed 3 bases and J shed 6 bases, with 6 bases lying between them. The DNA for the CDR3 is TGTGCCAGCAGCCATCACGGCGAGCAGTACTTC. Protein: CASSHHGEQYF.

J is TRBJ2-6 and V is TRBV4-3; tentatively, D is TRBD1 (5 bases). Germline assignment: CDR1 LGHNA and CDR2 YSLEER. CDR3 size: 17 residues. V lost 2 bases to trimming and J lost 2 bases, with 13 bases between them. The CDR3 DNA reads as TGCGCCAGCAGCCAAAGGGTGGGGCAGGCTGGGGCCAACGTCCTGACTTTC. Residues: CASSQRVGQAGANVLTF.

The chain has TRBV5-1 and TRBJ2-4, with 8 bases that match TRBD2. Trimming removed 4 bases from V and 9 bases from J; junction bases left unmatched: 12. CDR3 length: 15 amino acids. Germline CDR1 SGHRS, CDR2 YFSETQ. CDR3 sequence (DNA): TGCGCCAGCAGCACCGCTGCGGCGGGGGGAACCATTCAGTACTTC. This sequence encodes CASSTAAAGGTIQYF.

The table lists this clone with a count of one. The rearrangement joins TRBV30 to TRBJ2-5, with 10 bases fitting TRBD2. The CDR3 loop spans 14 amino acids. The V gene's germline CDR1 is GTSNPN and CDR2 SVGIG (reference sequence). With 7 bases clipped from V and 7 bases from J, the junction kept 12 bases outside the gene matches. The CDR3 DNA sequence: TGTGCCTCCGCTAGCGGGAGCCGGGGTGTGACCCAGTACTTC. Its protein is CASASGSRGVTQYF.

The chain couples TRBV11-2 to TRBJ2-5; TRBD2 agrees at 12 bases. This CDR3 is built from 17 residues. The germline gives CDR1 SGHAT, CDR2 FQNNGV. Trimming cost V 1 base and J 1 base; bases outside gene matches: 4. CDR3 nucleotide sequence: TGTGCCAGCAGCTTAGGACTAGCGGGAGAGATCCAAGAGACCCAGTACTTC. Encoded protein: CASSLGLAGEIQETQYF. Full variable domain (outside the CDR3, taken from reference TRBV11-2 and TRBJ2-5): EAGVAQSPRYKIIEKRQSVAFWCNPISGHATLYWYQQILGQGPKLLIQFQNNGVVDDSQLPKDRFSAERLKGVDSTLKIQPAKLEDSAVYLCASSLGLAGEIQETQYFGPGTRLLVL.

The J gene is TRBJ1-4, the V gene TRBV5-1; D gene ambiguous. The CDR3 has 13 amino acids. Deletions cut 4 bases from V and 2 bases from J, with 6 bases between. Germline V gene data show CDR1 as SGHRS and CDR2 as YFSETQ. CDR3 loop: CASSPGTNEKLFF. The CDR3 DNA follows: TGCGCCAGCAGCCCCGGGACTAATGAAAAACTGTTTTTT.

This clone was seen only once. The V gene is TRBV10-3, the J gene TRBJ1-1; the match to TRBD1 covers 9 bases. From germline, CDR1 is ENHRY and CDR2 SYGVKD. CDR3 length equals 14 residues. Trimming at V came to 7 bases and at J to 2 bases, leaving 5 bases not matched to a gene. The CDR3 DNA reads TGTGCCATCACCTCGGGACAGGGTAACACTGAAGCTTTCTTT. Its protein product is CAITSGQGNTEAFF.

The genes are TRBV6-5 and TRBJ1-2, with 8 bases fitting TRBD1. The CDR3 length is 15 residues. Per the germline V gene, CDR1 is MNHEY and CDR2 is SVGAGI. The V segment lost 6 bases and the J segment 3 bases; nucleotides outside the gene matches: 9. In nucleotides, the CDR3 is TGTGCCAGCAGACACCAAGGACAGGGTGACTATGGCTACACCTTC. Its translation: CASRHQGQGDYGYTF.